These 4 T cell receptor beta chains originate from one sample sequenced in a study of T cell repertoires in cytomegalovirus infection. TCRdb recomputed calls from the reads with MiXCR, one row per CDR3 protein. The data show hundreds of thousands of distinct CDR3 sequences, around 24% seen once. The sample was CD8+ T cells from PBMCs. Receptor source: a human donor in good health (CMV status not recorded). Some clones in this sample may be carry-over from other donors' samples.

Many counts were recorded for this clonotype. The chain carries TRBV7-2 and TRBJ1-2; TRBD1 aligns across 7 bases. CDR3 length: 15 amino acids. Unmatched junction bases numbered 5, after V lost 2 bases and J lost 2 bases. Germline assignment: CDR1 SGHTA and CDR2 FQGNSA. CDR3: CASSLFSGQNYGYTF. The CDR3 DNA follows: TGTGCCAGCAGCTTATTCTCGGGACAGAACTATGGCTACACCTTC.

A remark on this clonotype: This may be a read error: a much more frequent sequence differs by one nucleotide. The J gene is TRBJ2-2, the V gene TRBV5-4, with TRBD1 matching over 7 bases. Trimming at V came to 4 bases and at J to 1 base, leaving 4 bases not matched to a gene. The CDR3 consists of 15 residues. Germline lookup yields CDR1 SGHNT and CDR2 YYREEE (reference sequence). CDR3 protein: CASSAGTENTGELFF. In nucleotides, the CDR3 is TGTGCCAGCAGCGCCGGGACAGAGAACACCGGGGAGCTGTTTTTT.

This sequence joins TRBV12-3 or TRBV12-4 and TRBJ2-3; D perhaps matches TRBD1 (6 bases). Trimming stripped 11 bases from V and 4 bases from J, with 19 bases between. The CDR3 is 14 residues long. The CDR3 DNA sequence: TGTGCCTCTAATGGGGGCCTAACATCAGATACGCAGTATTTT. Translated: CASNGGLTSDTQYF.

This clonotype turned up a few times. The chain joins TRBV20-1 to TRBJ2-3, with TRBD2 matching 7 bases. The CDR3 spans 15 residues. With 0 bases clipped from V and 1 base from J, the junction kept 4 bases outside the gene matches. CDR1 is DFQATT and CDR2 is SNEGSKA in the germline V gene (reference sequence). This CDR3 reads CSAREWLAGTDTQYF. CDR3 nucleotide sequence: TGCAGTGCTAGAGAATGGCTAGCGGGCACAGATACGCAGTATTTT.